This TCR beta chain was identified during a study of CXCR3-negative and CXCR3-positive naive CD8 T cells. General study results and limits: CXCR3-expressing naive cells carried TRB CDR3s more hydrophobic than those of CXCR3-negative naive cells.

Turning to this clonotype: Its antigen is still unknown.

In preparing the TRB cDNA libraries, 5' RACE with UMI labels was used. No DNA is given; TCRdb re-called the 5' RACE reads and lists each CDR3 protein once. In total, the table holds 90,000 to 150,000 distinct CDR3 sequences. The germline CDR1 and CDR2 sequences are MDHEN and SYDVKM. The CDR3 has 17 amino acids. The chain couples TRBV28 to TRBJ1-5; the TCRdb call, TRBD1, lacks DNA for checking. This sequence was found in a human donor in good health. Some clones in this sample may be carry-over from other donors' samples. The sequencing sample was made of naive CXCR3+ CD8+ T cells from blood. Stated subset: CD45RO-CCR7+CD27+CD95- naive CD8+ T cells expressing CXCR3 (TNR3+). The CDR3 spells CASSLVPTQYSNQPQHF.